Listed below are T cell receptor beta chains from one sample, sequenced in a study of T cell changes during pregnancy in multiple sclerosis. The assay was immunoSEQ multiplex PCR, and TCRdb's table has in-frame clones only and misses some. The sample carries about 49,000 clones, about 90% recorded once. The sequences come from CD4+ T cells from peripheral blood mononuclear cells, collected in the second trimester of pregnancy. The origin of the receptors is a female donor in good health, enrolled as a control in a pregnancy study. Each CDR3 is given with its conserved first and last residue. A D gene is named only where the DNA matches it firmly. Size values are once, few and many counts, or a class for expanded clones, and some rows have none.

d_call clone_size j_call v_call cdr3_nt cdr3_aa
TRBD2 . TRBJ2-3 TRBV7-9 TGTGCCAGCAGGAGGAGCGGGGGGTGGGGCACAGATACGCAGTATTTT CASRRSGGWGTDTQYF
. . TRBJ1-6 TRBV30 TGTGCCTGGAGCGCAGGACAGTATAATTCACCCCTCCACTTT CAWSAGQYNSPLHF
. few TRBJ2-2 TRBV30 TGTGCCTGGAGACTGAACGTCGGGGAGCTGTTTTTT CAWRLNVGELFF
TRBD1 . TRBJ1-5 TRBV6-1 TGTGCCAGCACCTGGACAGGTAGCAATCAGCCCCAGCATTTT CASTWTGSNQPQHF
TRBD1 once TRBJ2-3 TRBV7-9 TGTGCCAGCAGCTCCAGCCAGGGGGCGCGTGGTACGCAGTATTTT CASSSSQGARGTQYF
. once TRBJ2-4 TRBV9 TGTGCCAGCAGCCGTAGACAAGGATTGGGAAACATTCAGTACTTC CASSRRQGLGNIQYF
TRBD1 . TRBJ1-2 TRBV2 TGTGCCAGCAGTGAAGACCGGGACAGGGGGCACGGCACCTTC CASSEDRDRGHGTF
TRBD1 . TRBJ1-1 TRBV5-4 TGTGCCAGCAGCTTGGTCGGGACAGATGAAGCTTTCTTT CASSLVGTDEAFF
TRBD1 . TRBJ1-1 TRBV10-1 TGCGCCAGCAGAACCGGGACAGGGAAAACTGAAGCTTTCTTT CASRTGTGKTEAFF
TRBD1 . TRBJ2-7 TRBV6-1 TGTGCCAGCAGTCCGGGACAGGGAGTCGGATGGCAGTACTTC CASSPGQGVGWQYF
TRBD1 . TRBJ1-1 TRBV5-6 TGTGCCAGCAGCCTGGGACAGGGGACCTCGAACACTGAAGCTTTCTTT CASSLGQGTSNTEAFF
TRBD1 . TRBJ2-7 TRBV27 TGTGCCAGCAGTCCGACAGGGGGCGAGCAGTACTTC CASSPTGGEQYF
. . TRBJ2-3 TRBV5-4 TGTGCCAGCAGCCTCAGACACAGCACAGATACGCAGTATTTT CASSLRHSTDTQYF
. . TRBJ1-2 TRBV12-5 TGTGCTAGTGGTTTGGCCGCTGGGTTCGGGATTAACTATGGCTACACCTTC CASGLAAGFGINYGYTF
. . TRBJ1-1 TRBV6-5 TGTGCCAGCAGCCGATCCGGGAACACTGAAGCTTTCTTT CASSRSGNTEAFF
TRBD2 . TRBJ2-3 TRBV7-9 TGTGCCAGCAGCTTAGCGGCTAGCGGGAGCACAGATACGCAGTATTTT CASSLAASGSTDTQYF
. . TRBJ1-5 TRBV10-3 TGTGCCATTAGCGAGGACGGCGGGGATCAGCCCCAGCATTTT CAISEDGGDQPQHF
TRBD1 . TRBJ1-4 TRBV6-1 TGTGCCAGCAGTGGGGAGACAGGGGTGGGCGGTGAAAAACTGTTTTTT CASSGETGVGGEKLFF
TRBD1 . TRBJ1-2 TRBV19 TGTGCCAGTAGTCAGGACAGGGAGTATGGCTACACCTTC CASSQDREYGYTF
. . TRBJ2-7 TRBV5-1 TGCGCCAGCTCCATGGCAGGGGAAGAGCAGTACTTC CASSMAGEEQYF
TRBD1 . TRBJ2-7 TRBV7-8 TGTGCCAGCAGGTCCGCAGGGGGCCCCTACGAGCAGTACTTC CASRSAGGPYEQYF
TRBD2 . TRBJ2-7 TRBV5-1 TGCGCCAGCAGCTCCCCGGGACTAGCGGCTTACGAGCAGTACTTC CASSSPGLAAYEQYF
. . TRBJ1-4 TRBV19 TGTGCCAGTAGTATGGGAGGTGGTATGATCGGCGAAAAACTGTTTTTT CASSMGGGMIGEKLFF
TRBD1 . TRBJ1-2 TRBV5-1 TGCGCCAGCAGCTTGGATTCCGGACAGGAGCTTGGCGGCTACACCTTC CASSLDSGQELGGYTF
TRBD1 . TRBJ1-1 TRBV5-4 TGTGCCAGCCCTCCGCCGGGGACAGGGGGAACTGAAGCTTTCTTT CASPPPGTGGTEAFF
TRBD1 . TRBJ2-3 TRBV5-1 TGCGCCAGCAGCTTGGCCCCGGGACAGGGACCTAGCACAGATACGCAGTATTTT CASSLAPGQGPSTDTQYF